These 7 T cell receptor beta chains originate from one sample sequenced in a study of blood T cell repertoires in COVID-19. Clones were read by immunoSEQ multiplex PCR, and TCRdb kept only the in-frame ones, dropping some. Of 120,000 to 150,000 clones in the sample, 75% to 85% were seen once. The material sequenced was peripheral blood. Source of these receptors: a man between 45 and 60 years old with acute or convalescent COVID-19.

For the CDR3, the DNA is TGTGCCAGCAGCCCATTAGTTTTCTACGAGCAGTACTTC. Residues: CASSPLVFYEQYF. J is TRBJ2-7 and V is TRBV7-2; no reliable D call. This CDR3 spans 13 amino acids. Germline V gives CDR1 SGHTA, CDR2 FQGNSA. Trimming pared 5 bases from V and 3 bases from J, leaving 11 bases between.

V usage is TRBV5-8 and J usage is TRBJ1-2; 7 bases align to TRBD1. In germline, CDR1 is SGHTS, CDR2 YDEGEE. The CDR3 is 13 residues long. The J segment lost 6 bases and the V segment lost 0 bases, leaving 2 bases of the junction unmatched. CDR3 sequence reads: CASSLGQGHGYTF. The CDR3 DNA follows: TGTGCCAGCAGCTTGGGACAGGGTCATGGCTACACCTTC.

The chain has TRBV19 and TRBJ1-5; 8 bases match TRBD1. Germline V gives CDR1 LNHDA, CDR2 SQIVND (reference sequence). CDR3 length equals 18 residues. Germline trimming cut 5 bases from V and 2 bases from J; bases unmatched to any gene: 14. The chain's CDR3 is CASSRQGAWVLGNQPQHF. In nucleotides, the CDR3 is TGTGCCAGTAGTCGGCAGGGGGCCTGGGTTTTAGGCAATCAGCCCCAGCATTTT.

V and J are TRBV5-6 and TRBJ2-7, with 8 positions matching TRBD2. Germline assignment: CDR1 SGHDT and CDR2 YYEEEE. The ends lost 5 bases at V and 3 bases at J; junction bases unmatched: 7. The length of the CDR3 is 14 residues. This CDR3 reads CASRTSGSFYEQYF. DNA of the CDR3: TGTGCCAGCAGAACTAGCGGAAGCTTCTACGAGCAGTACTTC.

This clone showed up just a few times. At the DNA level, this CDR3 is encoded by other sequences in the same sample as well. J is TRBJ1-2 and V is TRBV7-8, with 7 bases lining up with TRBD1. CDR1 is SGHVS and CDR2 is FQNEAQ in the germline V gene. The CDR3 has 15 residues. After removal of 1 base from V and 7 bases from J, the junction contained 9 bases not matched to a gene. CDR3 region: CASSLGTGLSGGYTF. For the CDR3, the DNA is TGTGCCAGCAGCTTAGGGACAGGCCTTTCTGGTGGCTACACCTTC.

The genes are TRBV25-1 and TRBJ1-1; 7 nucleotides match TRBD1. Germline CDR1 reads MGHDK; CDR2 reads SYGVNS. The CDR3 consists of 12 residues. The V segment lost 4 bases and the J segment 6 bases; nucleotides outside the gene matches: 2. The DNA of the CDR3 is TGTGCCAGCAGTGGGGGGACAGCTGAAGCTTTCTTT. Translating gives CASSGGTAEAFF.

This chain uses TRBV19 with TRBJ1-1; a weak D match, TRBD1 (5 bases). Germline loops: CDR1 LNHDA, CDR2 SQIVND (reference sequence). With 7 bases removed from V and 5 bases from J, the gap between germline ends came to 11 bases. The CDR3 runs to 12 residues. The CDR3 here is CASNGGWTEAFF. CDR3 coding DNA: TGTGCCAGTAACGGGGGGTGGACTGAAGCTTTCTTT.